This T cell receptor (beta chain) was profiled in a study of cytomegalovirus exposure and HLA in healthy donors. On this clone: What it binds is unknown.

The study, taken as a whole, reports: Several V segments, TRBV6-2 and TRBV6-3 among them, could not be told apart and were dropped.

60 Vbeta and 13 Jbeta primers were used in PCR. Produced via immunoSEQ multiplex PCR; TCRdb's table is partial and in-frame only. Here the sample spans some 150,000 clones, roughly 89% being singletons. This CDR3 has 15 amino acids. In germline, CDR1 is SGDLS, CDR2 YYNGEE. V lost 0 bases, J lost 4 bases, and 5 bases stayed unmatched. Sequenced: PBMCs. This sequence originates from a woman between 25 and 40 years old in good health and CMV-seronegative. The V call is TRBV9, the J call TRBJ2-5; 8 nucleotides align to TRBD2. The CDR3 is CASSVEGLGGETQYF. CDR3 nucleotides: TGTGCCAGCAGCGTAGAGGGACTAGGAGGAGAGACCCAGTACTTC.